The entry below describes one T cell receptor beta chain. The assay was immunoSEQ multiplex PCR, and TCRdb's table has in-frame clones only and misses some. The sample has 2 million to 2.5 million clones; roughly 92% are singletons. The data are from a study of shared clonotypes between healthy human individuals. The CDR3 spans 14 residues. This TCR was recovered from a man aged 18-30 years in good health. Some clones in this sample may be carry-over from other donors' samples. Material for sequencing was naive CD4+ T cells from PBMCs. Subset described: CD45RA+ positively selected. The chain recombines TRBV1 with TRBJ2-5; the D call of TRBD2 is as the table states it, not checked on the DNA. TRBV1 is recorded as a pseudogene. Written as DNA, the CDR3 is TGCACCAGCAGCCAGGGTAACGGGAGGGAGACCCAGTACTTC. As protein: CTSSQGNGRETQYF.